The 2 T cell receptor beta chains in this list originate from one sample, sequenced in a study of blood T cell repertoires in COVID-19. Sequenced by immunoSEQ multiplex PCR; TCRdb stores in-frame clones only, minus some. The table has around 60,000 clones, over 80% seen once. Sequences were obtained from peripheral blood. The receptors shown here come from a human donor with active COVID-19. The donor label of this sample is uncertain.

J is TRBJ2-5 and V is TRBV5-4; D may be TRBD2 (6 bases). This CDR3 comprises 14 residues. V lost 0 bases and J 4 bases, leaving 10 bases between the germline ends. Germline V gives CDR1 SGHNT, CDR2 YYREEE (reference sequence). For the CDR3, the DNA is TGTGCCAGCAGCTTGGGCGGGGAGCTAGAGACCCAGTACTTC. This encodes CASSLGGELETQYF.

This clone was found once. The V and J genes are TRBV6-2 or TRBV6-3 and TRBJ2-5; 14 bases align to TRBD2. Germline trimming cut 5 bases from V and 4 bases from J; bases unmatched to any gene: 6. CDR3 length: 16 residues. CDR1 MNHEY and CDR2 SVGEGT come from the germline V gene. This chain's CDR3 is CASSRGLAGVRETQYF. CDR3 nucleotide sequence: TGTGCCAGCAGTAGGGGACTAGCGGGAGTCCGAGAGACCCAGTACTTC.